The 32 T cell receptor beta chains reported below all come from one sample, sequenced in a study of Ad26.COV2.S vaccination and SARS-CoV-2 variants (dated by TCRdb to the early 2020s). The treatment or condition label here, explained by the study, means: roughly 19 received Ad26.COV2.S at low or high dose, single or two shots; 5 received placebo; per-sample allocation not given. For vaccine and placebo recipients, repertoires were sequenced using samples collected on day 63 after the first injection. Library preparation employed the immunoSEQ multiplex PCR assay. Sourced from immuneACCESS, this table was stored by TCRdb with only in-frame sequences that have V and J called. A share of the clones is absent; for the studies checked, an unresolved V gene accounts for under half, and the remainder has no known explanation. This sample comprises 440,000 or so clones, 80% to 90% of them detected only once. The ten most abundant clones make up 1.5% to 2% of the sample.

Specimen: peripheral blood, collected in a trial of Ad26.COV2.S vaccine versus placebo. The receptors derive from a person between 18 and 59 years old who received the Ad26.COV2.S COVID-19 vaccine or a placebo.

V is TRBV4-1 and J is TRBJ2-3, with D hard to call. Germline V gene data show CDR1 as MGHRA and CDR2 as YSYEKL. The CDR3 has 14 amino acids. Trimming left V 4 bases short and J 5 bases short, with 13 bases between. The CDR3 is CASSPQSGGDTQYF. The CDR3 region has the DNA TGCGCCAGCAGCCCCCAAAGTGGTGGAGATACGCAGTATTTT.

This clone showed up just once. Other DNA sequences in the sample encode the same CDR3. The chain uses TRBV5-1 and TRBJ2-1; the D gene could be TRBD1 or TRBD2 (5 bases each). Deletions cut 0 bases from V and 5 bases from J, with 12 bases between. Germline V gene sequence: CDR1 SGHRS, CDR2 YFSETQ. The CDR3 has 15 residues. The DNA for the CDR3 is TGCGCCAGCAGCTTGGGTGGGGGTACTAACAATGAGCAGTTCTTC. The encoded protein is CASSLGGGTNNEQFF. The variable domain in full, completed from reference TRBV5-1 and TRBJ2-1, reads KAGVTQTPRYLIKTRGQQVTLSCSPISGHRSVSWYQQTPGQGLQFLFEYFSETQRNKGNFPGRFSGRQFSNSRSEMNVSTLELGDSALYLCASSLGGGTNNEQFFGPGTRLTVL.

The chain carries TRBV9 and TRBJ2-6, with 8 bases aligning to TRBD1. With 0 bases clipped from V and 1 base from J, the junction kept 6 bases outside the gene matches. Germline lookup yields CDR1 SGDLS and CDR2 YYNGEE. CDR3 size: 18 residues. The CDR3 region has the DNA TGTGCCAGCAGCGTAGGGCAACAGGGGGTATCTGGGGCCAACGTCCTGACTTTC. Translating gives CASSVGQQGVSGANVLTF. Looking up the rest from reference TRBV9 and TRBJ2-6 gives the full variable domain: DSGVTQTPKHLITATGQRVTLRCSPRSGDLSVYWYQQSLDQGLQFLIQYYNGEERAKGNILERFSAQQFPDLHSELNLSSLELGDSALYFCASSVGQQGVSGANVLTFGAGSRLTVL.

In DNA form, the CDR3 reads TGTGCCAGCAGCGTAGCAACAACGTACCAAGAGACCCAGTACTTC. Residues: CASSVATTYQETQYF. The gene calls are TRBV9 and TRBJ2-5; the D is unclear. The CDR3 contains 15 residues. V was trimmed by 0 bases and J by 0 bases, leaving 9 bases between them. The germline V gene encodes CDR1 SGDLS and CDR2 YYNGEE.

The chain couples TRBV6-2 or TRBV6-3 to TRBJ1-4; D gene uncertain. V was pared by 2 bases and J by 8 bases, with 9 bases between. CDR1 is MNHEY and CDR2 is SVGEGT in the germline V gene. CDR3 length equals 13 residues. The CDR3 spells CASSYREGEKLFF. Here the CDR3 DNA reads TGTGCCAGCAGTTACAGGGAGGGAGAAAAACTGTTTTTT.

This clone appeared a single time. Within the sample, other DNA sequences also encode this same CDR3. V usage is TRBV6-2 or TRBV6-3 and J usage is TRBJ2-6; a weak D match, TRBD1 (5 bases). This CDR3 contains 15 residues. With 3 bases removed from V and 0 bases from J, the gap between germline ends came to 6 bases. Per germline, CDR1 MNHEY and CDR2 SVGEGT. The CDR3 sequence: CASSYDSSGANVLTF. CDR3 coding DNA: TGTGCCAGCAGTTATGACAGCTCTGGGGCCAACGTCCTGACTTTC.

Details on this clone: The same CDR3 also results from other DNA sequences found in this sample. The V and J genes are TRBV7-9 and TRBJ2-5, with D perhaps given as TRBD1 or TRBD2 (5 bases each). V shed 0 bases and J shed 4 bases, with 6 bases lying between them. The CDR3 covers 13 residues. Germline CDR1 and CDR2: SEHNR and FQNEAQ (reference sequence). The CDR3 sequence: CASSLAGGETQYF. The CDR3 DNA is TGTGCCAGCAGCTTAGCTGGGGGAGAGACCCAGTACTTC.

About this clone itself: Other DNA sequences in the same sample also yield this CDR3. This sequence joins TRBV18 and TRBJ2-3, with no clear D. V gave up 3 bases and J gave up 3 bases, with 1 base separating them. Germline-derived CDR1 and CDR2 are KGHSH and LQKENI. The CDR3 is made up of 11 amino acids. The CDR3 region has the DNA TGTGCCAGCTCACCTACAGATACGCAGTATTTT. Translated: CASSPTDTQYF.

The chain is built from TRBV19 and TRBJ1-2; maybe TRBD1 (5 bases). The length of the CDR3 is 16 residues. V was clipped by 3 bases and J by 8 bases, with 22 bases between them. Germline V gene lookup returns CDR1 LNHDA and CDR2 SQIVND (reference sequence). This CDR3 is CASSIQPGTFGGGYTF. DNA of the CDR3: TGTGCCAGTAGTATTCAGCCCGGGACCTTCGGTGGAGGCTACACCTTC.

The chain links TRBV6-5 to TRBJ2-2; 9 nucleotides line up with TRBD1. V lost 6 bases to trimming and J lost 6 bases; unmatched junction nucleotides: 5. CDR1 MNHEY and CDR2 SVGAGI come from the germline V gene. CDR3 length equals 14 residues. The CDR3 sequence is CASSSQGASGELFF. CDR3 DNA sequence: TGTGCCAGCAGCTCACAGGGGGCATCCGGGGAGCTGTTTTTT.

This chain uses TRBV15 with TRBJ2-7; TRBD2 agrees at 8 bases. This CDR3 comprises 17 residues. The J segment lost 0 bases and the V segment lost 5 bases, leaving 12 bases of the junction unmatched. The germline CDR1 and CDR2 sequences are LNHNV and YYDKDF (reference sequence). The CDR3: CATSAIGLAGSSYEQYF. The CDR3 nucleotides read TGTGCCACCAGCGCAATAGGGCTAGCGGGTTCCTCCTACGAGCAGTACTTC.

This rearrangement joins TRBV6-5 to TRBJ1-4; D ambiguous. The germline V gene encodes CDR1 MNHEY and CDR2 SVGAGI. Trimming took 8 bases from V and 2 from J, leaving 12 bases between them. CDR3 length: 14 residues. This CDR3 reads CASRRAATNEKLFF. In DNA form, the CDR3 reads TGTGCCAGCCGGCGGGCGGCGACTAATGAAAAACTGTTTTTT.

The chain combines TRBV7-2 with TRBJ1-2; maybe TRBD1 (5 bases). Trimming left V 1 base short and J 7 bases short, with 10 bases between. Germline V CDR1 and CDR2: SGHTA, FQGNSA. CDR3 size: 13 residues. The CDR3 coding sequence is TGTGCCAGCAGCTTAGATCAAAGGGGTGGCTACACCTTC. Translated, it gives CASSLDQRGGYTF. Full variable domain (missing parts from reference TRBV7-2 and TRBJ1-2): GAGVSQSPSNKVTEKGKDVELRCDPISGHTALYWYRQSLGQGLEFLIYFQGNSAPDKSGLPSDRFSAERTGGSVSTLTIQRTQQEDSAVYLCASSLDQRGGYTFGSGTRLTVV.

CDR3 amino acids: CASSQDRTSGSLSDTQYF. The CDR3 DNA follows: TGTGCCAGCAGCCAAGATCGGACTAGCGGGAGTCTCTCAGATACGCAGTATTTT. This chain links TRBV4-2 with TRBJ2-3, with TRBD2 matching 13 bases. CDR1 is LGHNA and CDR2 is YNFKEQ in the germline V gene. CDR3 length equals 18 residues. V was clipped by 0 bases and J by 4 bases; unmatched bases: 7.

This sequence joins TRBV3-1 (or the pseudogene TRBV3-2) and TRBJ2-2; perhaps TRBD1 as D (5 bases). This CDR3 spans 19 amino acids. V lost 0 bases, J lost 7 bases, and 24 bases lay in between. CDR1 is LGHDT, CDR2 YNNKEL, per germline (reference sequence). In DNA form, the CDR3 reads TGTGCCAGCAGCCAAGAGTCCTTCCCACAGGTTTCGACGGGCGGGGAGCTGTTTTTT. Amino acids: CASSQESFPQVSTGGELFF.

The chain couples TRBV7-9 to TRBJ2-1, with a weak D call TRBD1 (7 bases). Trimming pared 5 bases from V and 2 bases from J, leaving 16 bases between. The CDR3 covers 16 residues. The germline CDR1 and CDR2 sequences are SEHNR and FQNEAQ (reference sequence). The CDR3 DNA reads as TGTGCCAGCAGCCCAGGAGGGGGCGCCGCCTACAATGAGCAGTTCTTC. It encodes CASSPGGGAAYNEQFF.

The rearrangement uses TRBV11-2 and TRBJ2-7; D may match TRBD1 or TRBD2 (5 bases each). Trimming shortened V by 1 base and J by 2 bases, and 15 bases separated the two germline ends. CDR3 length equals 16 residues. The germline V gene encodes CDR1 SGHAT and CDR2 FQNNGV. CDR3 DNA sequence: TGTGCCAGCAGCTTAGGCAGGGAGACGAGTACCTACGAGCAGTACTTC. This translates into CASSLGRETSTYEQYF. The whole variable domain, remainder taken from reference TRBV11-2 and TRBJ2-7, is EAGVAQSPRYKIIEKRQSVAFWCNPISGHATLYWYQQILGQGPKLLIQFQNNGVVDDSQLPKDRFSAERLKGVDSTLKIQPAKLEDSAVYLCASSLGRETSTYEQYFGPGTRLTVT.

This clone was observed once. The junction shows a germline mismatch at one end, possibly a read error. DNA of the CDR3: TGTGCTAGCAGCCGGGACTTATTCGCCGAGCAGTACTTC. The encoded protein is CASSRDLFAEQYF. This chain connects TRBV7-7 to TRBJ2-7; TRBD2 is a possible D gene (6 bases). Germline CDR1 SSHAT, CDR2 FNYEAQ (reference sequence). This CDR3 region has 13 residues.

The chain recombines TRBV11-2 with TRBJ1-5; D not certain. The CDR3 spans 13 residues. The ends were cut back, 1 base at V and 0 bases at J, with 1 base in the middle. Germline loops: CDR1 SGHAT, CDR2 FQNNGV. CDR3 sequence: CASSLGSNQPQHF. The CDR3 coding sequence is TGTGCCAGCAGCTTAGGTAGCAATCAGCCCCAGCATTTT.

The chain couples TRBV18 to TRBJ1-2, with TRBD1 matching over 8 bases. Germline-derived CDR1 and CDR2 are KGHSH and LQKENI. The CDR3 extends over 14 amino acids. The J segment lost 3 bases and the V segment lost 4 bases, leaving 4 bases of the junction unmatched. CDR3 coding DNA: TGTGCCAGCTCACTTGACAGGGGATACTATGGCTACACCTTC. Protein: CASSLDRGYYGYTF.

This clone was counted between two and nine times. V usage is TRBV19 and J usage is TRBJ1-5; 9 bases line up with TRBD1. Germline V CDR1 and CDR2: LNHDA, SQIVND (reference sequence). The CDR3 extends over 17 amino acids. V dropped 5 bases and J dropped 1; count of bases not matched to a gene: 9. The DNA of the CDR3 is TGTGCCAGTAGTGCGCCAGTGGGACAGGGAAGCAATCAGCCCCAGCATTTT. It codes for CASSAPVGQGSNQPQHF.

This chain connects TRBV6-6 to TRBJ2-1, with a possible D match to TRBD2 (7 bases). The CDR3 runs to 16 residues. Germline CDR1 MNHNY, CDR2 SVGAGI (reference sequence). V was clipped by 5 bases and J by 0 bases, with 14 bases between them. The CDR3 nucleotides are TGTGCCAGCAGTAACGCGGGGGCCAGCTCCTACAATGAGCAGTTCTTC. Translating gives CASSNAGASSYNEQFF.

J is TRBJ2-2 and V is TRBV28, with D perhaps TRBD2 (5 bases). Germline CDR1 and CDR2: MDHEN and SYDVKM. This CDR3 comprises 12 residues. The CDR3 protein is CGVGDNTGELFF. The CDR3, as DNA: TGTGGGGTCGGGGATAACACCGGGGAGCTGTTTTTT.

V usage is TRBV27 and J usage is TRBJ2-7, with TRBD1 as a possible D gene (5 bases). Germline CDR1 MNHEY, CDR2 SMNVEV (reference sequence). Trimming removed 1 base from V and 5 bases from J, with 9 bases in between. The CDR3 is 13 residues long. CDR3 DNA sequence: TGTGCCAGCAGTTTATTGAAGGGGAACGAGCAGTACTTC. Its protein product is CASSLLKGNEQYF.

The chain is built from TRBV5-4 and TRBJ2-1; 7 bases line up with TRBD1. The length of the CDR3 is 14 residues. V lost 7 bases, J lost 0 bases, and 4 bases stayed unmatched. Germline values: CDR1 SGHNT, CDR2 YYREEE (reference sequence). This CDR3 reads CASGAGGSYNEQFF. DNA of the CDR3: TGTGCCAGCGGGGCAGGGGGCTCCTACAATGAGCAGTTCTTC.

V gene TRBV15 combines with J gene TRBJ1-1; no clear D. The V end lost 5 bases, the J end lost 8 bases, and 12 bases lay between the germline ends. CDR3 length equals 12 residues. Germline assignment: CDR1 LNHNV and CDR2 YYDKDF (reference sequence). The CDR3 reads CATSRGIQEAFF. DNA of the CDR3: TGTGCCACCAGCCGTGGTATACAGGAAGCTTTCTTT.

The chain joins TRBV3-1 (or the pseudogene TRBV3-2) to TRBJ2-3, with D unresolved. CDR3 size: 12 residues. Trimming took off 8 bases at V and 8 bases at J, with 14 bases between the two ends. Germline CDR1 LGHDT, CDR2 YNNKEL (reference sequence). The CDR3 coding sequence is TGTGCCAGCCACTCGGTGGCCGGTACGCAGTATTTT. Protein: CASHSVAGTQYF.

The V and J genes are TRBV14 and TRBJ1-1; unclear D gene. CDR1 and CDR2 (germline): SGHDN, FVKESK. The ends were cut back, 0 bases at V and 8 bases at J, with 13 bases in the middle. There are 14 residues in the CDR3. The CDR3, as DNA: TGTGCCAGCAGCCAAGATCCGGGCAGGTACGAAGCTTTCTTT. Its protein product is CASSQDPGRYEAFF.

The V call is TRBV5-4, the J call TRBJ2-3, with TRBD2 as a possible D gene (5 bases). The CDR3 length is 17 residues. Per germline, CDR1 SGHNT and CDR2 YYREEE (reference sequence). Trimming stripped 4 bases from V and 15 bases from J, with 33 bases between. CDR3: CASSPGNRLSRGLSEYF. The CDR3 region has the DNA TGTGCCAGCAGCCCAGGAAACCGGCTGTCCCGGGGTCTTTCGGAATATTTT.

The rearrangement uses TRBV7-2 and TRBJ1-5; perhaps TRBD1 as D (6 bases). This CDR3 is 13 amino acids long. CDR1 is SGHTA, CDR2 FQGNSA, per germline. With 10 bases removed from V and 1 base from J, the gap between germline ends came to 11 bases. The CDR3 here is CANYRDSNQPQHF. In DNA, the CDR3 is TGTGCCAACTACAGGGACAGCAATCAGCCCCAGCATTTT.

This chain joins TRBV11-2 and TRBJ1-2; tentative D call: TRBD1 (6 bases). The CDR3 has 16 amino acids. CDR1 is SGHAT and CDR2 is FQNNGV in the germline V gene. V gave up 5 bases and J gave up 7 bases, with 23 bases separating them. In nucleotides, the CDR3 is TGTGCCAGCAGCGCCGGGCCCAGGGGCGATCTTTTTGGCTACACCTTC. Its protein is CASSAGPRGDLFGYTF.

Regarding this clone: Within the sample, other DNA sequences also encode this same CDR3. This chain connects TRBV7-8 to TRBJ1-5, with TRBD1 as a possible D gene (6 bases). CDR1 is SGHVS, CDR2 FQNEAQ, per germline. V lost 5 bases and J lost 4, with 12 bases in between. The CDR3 loop spans 14 amino acids. The CDR3 region has the DNA TGTGCCAGCAGCCCGGACAGCTATAATCAGCCCCAGCATTTT. Its translation is CASSPDSYNQPQHF.